This T cell receptor (beta chain) originates from a study of OX40 agonist ivuxolimab in advanced cancers. For the study at large: Males comprised 75% to 90% of the group, whose mean age was about 62 years (range about 20 to 90).

Study results and limitations: CD4+ and CD8+ blood T cells expanded clonally by week 6 at 0.1 to 3.0 mg/kg. Among T cells, CD8+ cells averaged more expanded clones than CD4+ cells. Those patients achieving a partial response at 0.1-3.0 mg/kg showed among the lowest clonal expansion.

On this clone itself: Its antigen is still unknown.

Clones were read by immunoSEQ multiplex PCR, and TCRdb kept only the in-frame ones, dropping some. The data hold about 94,000 clones, with 80% to 90% observed a single time. Deletions cut 4 bases from V and 5 bases from J, with 10 bases between. Germline lookup yields CDR1 SGHNT and CDR2 YYREEE (reference sequence). The CDR3 contains 13 residues. The sequenced sample was CD4+ or CD8+ T cells sorted from blood, obtained in a trial of the OX40 agonist ivuxolimab. J is TRBJ2-1 and V is TRBV5-4, with D hard to call. This clonotype was sampled from an adult with an advanced solid tumor such as melanoma, head and neck, liver or kidney cancer. CDR3 region: CASSISANNEQFF. CDR3 coding DNA: TGTGCCAGCAGCATCAGTGCCAACAATGAGCAGTTCTTC.